Sequencing of this T cell receptor beta chain was carried out in a study of post-analysis software for immune sequencing data. Findings and limits, study-wide: Co-batched samples clustered tightly together by F measure. Patients had higher frequencies than controls of roughly 5 TRBV segments, including TRBV5-6, TRBV5-1 and TRBV20-1. Normalized Chao1 diversity in multiple sclerosis patients fell significantly below that of controls.

V lost 4 bases, J lost 2 bases, and 14 bases lay in between. Germline V gives CDR1 MNHEY, CDR2 SVGAGI. The CDR3 is 15 amino acids. On this clonotype: Its antigen is still unknown.

Carried by the TCR beta cDNA libraries were unique molecular identifiers. Each CDR3 protein gets one entry after TCRdb re-called the PCR reads with MiXCR. The data hold 430,000 or so distinct CDR3 sequences, with 30% to 45% observed a single time. The chain links TRBV6-5 to TRBJ1-2, with a tentative D call TRBD1 (6 bases). This sequence was found in a girl aged 2 to 10 with multiple sclerosis. Sequencing was performed on blood. The CDR3 loop reads CASSSPGHRNYGYTF. The DNA for the CDR3 is TGTGCCAGCAGTTCACCGGGACACCGAAACTATGGCTACACCTTC.